Described below is a single TCR beta chain sequence and its context. The germline gives CDR1 SGHRS, CDR2 YFSETQ. V was trimmed by 2 bases and J by 7 bases, leaving 16 bases between them. The CDR3 has 14 amino acids. This sample stems from a study of T cell responses to AZD1222 COVID-19 vaccine. This table comes from immunoSEQ multiplex PCR, and its TCRdb copy is limited to in-frame clones, with some not included. The sample records some 110,000 clones, about 91% being singletons. This clonotype originated in an adult in good health. The chain is built from TRBV5-1 and TRBJ2-7; maybe TRBD2 (6 bases). This specimen consisted of peripheral blood, obtained on day 0 of AZD1222 vaccination. DNA of the CDR3: TGCGCCAGCAGCTTTAGTGGGGGGTATGAGGAGCAGTACTTC. As protein: CASSFSGGYEEQYF.